This T cell receptor (beta chain) is from a study of beta chain features in type 1 diabetes. Of the isolated RNA, all was reverse transcribed, and so the sequenced material was expressed TCRB transcripts. Assay: immunoSEQ multiplex PCR; the TCRdb copy retains only in-frame clones and omits some. Among more than 200,000 clones listed, around 15% were seen once. This clone was counted a single time. Its antigen is unknown. CDR1 is MNHEY, CDR2 SMNVEV, per germline (reference sequence). Trimming left V 5 bases short and J 1 base short, with 10 bases between. The CDR3 is 14 residues long. Overall study results and limits: Moderate but significant shortening of TCRB CDR3s was recorded in all four CD4+ subsets from Type 1 diabetes patients.

The specimen was naive CD4+ T cells from blood. The receptor's source is a man aged 25-45 years with type 1 diabetes. The chain joins TRBV27 to TRBJ2-3, with D possibly TRBD1 on 6 matching bases. CDR3: CASSDRQGTDTQYF. The CDR3 DNA sequence: TGTGCCAGCAGTGACCGACAGGGCACAGATACGCAGTATTTT.